Each of the 25 T cell receptor beta chains below was sequenced from the same sample in a study of shared clonotypes between healthy human individuals (dated by TCRdb to 2018 to 2020). Receptor libraries were prepared by the immunoSEQ multiplex PCR assay. Drawn from immuneACCESS, this table holds only the in-frame rearrangements with V and J called that TCRdb kept. Clones are partly lost; checked studies trace under half to an unresolved V gene and leave the rest unexplained. The sample has about a million clones on record, 70% to 80% of them singletons. Together, the top ten hold approximately 0.9% of the sample. What was sequenced was memory CD4+ T cells from PBMCs. The sample's cell subset or site, from its label and the paper: CD45RA-negative fraction. The receptors shown here come from a man younger than 35 in good health. Some clones in this sample may be carry-over from other donors' samples.

This clone turned up a few times. The chain links TRBV11-2 to TRBJ2-2, with TRBD2 matching over 11 bases. Germline CDR1 SGHAT, CDR2 FQNNGV. J lost 6 bases, V lost 1 base, and 13 bases had no gene match. The CDR3 extends over 19 amino acids. The CDR3 loop is CASSLGLAGRGMYAGELFF. DNA for the CDR3: TGTGCCAGCAGCTTAGGACTAGCGGGAAGGGGAATGTATGCCGGGGAGCTGTTTTTT.

The chain links TRBV27 to TRBJ1-2, with 9 positions matching TRBD1. The CDR3 has 16 amino acids. Per germline, CDR1 MNHEY and CDR2 SMNVEV (reference sequence). Losses at the gene ends were 3 bases for V and 3 bases for J; bases not matched to a gene: 8. CDR3 in amino acids: CASSFLRTGAYYGYTF. CDR3 nucleotide sequence: TGTGCCAGCAGTTTCCTCCGGACAGGGGCGTACTATGGCTACACCTTC.

This rearrangement joins TRBV28 to TRBJ2-6, with 8 bases lining up with TRBD1. The V gene end was trimmed by 5 bases and the J gene end by 0 bases; junction bases not matched to a gene: 9. This CDR3 comprises 18 residues. Germline V CDR1 and CDR2: MDHEN, SYDVKM. CDR3 protein: CASSDRDRSFSGANVLTF. DNA for the CDR3: TGTGCCAGCAGTGACCGGGACAGGTCCTTCTCTGGGGCCAACGTCCTGACTTTC.

The J gene is TRBJ2-7, the V gene TRBV28; D unclear. Trimming pared 4 bases from V and 7 bases from J, leaving 11 bases between. CDR1 is MDHEN, CDR2 SYDVKM, per germline. The CDR3 extends over 12 amino acids. The CDR3 DNA reads TGTGCCAGCAGTTCCCACCCCGGGGAGCAGTACTTC. Its protein is CASSSHPGEQYF. The complete variable domain, with remaining parts taken from reference TRBV28 and TRBJ2-7, reads DVKVTQSSRYLVKRTGEKVFLECVQDMDHENMFWYRQDPGLGLRLIYFSYDVKMKEKGDIPEGYSVSREKKERFSLILESASTNQTSMYLCASSSHPGEQYFGPGTRLTVT.

The CDR3 nucleotides are TGTGCCTGGAGGGACAGTCCGAACACCGGGGAGCTGTTTTTT. Its translation is CAWRDSPNTGELFF. The chain is built from TRBV30 and TRBJ2-2, with TRBD1 as a possible D gene (6 bases). The CDR3 length is 14 residues. V lost 3 bases, J lost 0 bases, and 8 bases lay in between. Germline V gene data show CDR1 as GTSNPN and CDR2 as SVGIG (reference sequence).

Only one count was recorded for this clone. The chain employs TRBV19 and TRBJ2-2; D not resolved. The CDR3 is 16 amino acids. Germline V gene sequence: CDR1 LNHDA, CDR2 SQIVND (reference sequence). V lost 6 bases and J 5 bases, leaving 19 bases between the germline ends. The CDR3 protein is CASRTMATRETGELFF. The CDR3 DNA follows: TGTGCCAGTAGAACGATGGCAACAAGAGAAACCGGGGAGCTGTTTTTT.

The chain uses TRBV5-1 and TRBJ2-7, with TRBD1 matching 9 bases. Germline trimming cut 0 bases from V and 2 bases from J; bases unmatched to any gene: 9. Per the germline V gene, CDR1 is SGHRS and CDR2 is YFSETQ. The CDR3 is 17 residues long. The chain's CDR3 is CASSLAGGTGGPYEQYF. CDR3 DNA sequence: TGCGCCAGCAGCTTGGCCGGCGGAACAGGGGGCCCCTACGAGCAGTACTTC.

V is TRBV25-1 and J is TRBJ1-2; TRBD1 matches at 7 bases. There are 15 residues in the CDR3. Germline values: CDR1 MGHDK, CDR2 SYGVNS. J lost 4 bases, V lost 4 bases, and 9 bases had no gene match. The CDR3 loop is CASSGAPGQPYGYTF. The CDR3, as DNA: TGTGCCAGCAGTGGTGCCCCGGGACAGCCCTATGGCTACACCTTC.

This chain uses TRBV5-4 with TRBJ2-1; 14 bases agree with TRBD2. Germline trimming cut 0 bases from V and 8 bases from J; bases unmatched to any gene: 10. The CDR3 totals 18 residues. CDR1 SGHNT and CDR2 YYREEE come from the germline V gene (reference sequence). The CDR3 DNA reads TGTGCCAGCAGCTTGGAAGGACTAGCGGGAGGCCCCGGGTATGAGCAGTTCTTC. Translation: CASSLEGLAGGPGYEQFF.

The chain is built from TRBV29-1 and TRBJ1-4; 7 bases agree with TRBD1. The CDR3 extends over 14 amino acids. CDR1 and CDR2 from the germline V gene are SQVTM and ANQGSEA. The V segment lost 3 bases and the J segment 7 bases; nucleotides outside the gene matches: 8. The CDR3 DNA reads TGCAGCGTTGAGCTCCAGGGGGTTGGTGAAAAACTGTTTTTT. Protein product: CSVELQGVGEKLFF.

The CDR3 DNA reads as TGTGCCAGCAGTCGAGCGGGAGTAGGTACAGATACGCAGTATTTT. Its translation is CASSRAGVGTDTQYF. The rearrangement links TRBV27 to TRBJ2-3; 8 nucleotides align to TRBD2. The junction had 7 bases not matched to a gene; V was cut back by 5 bases and J by 3 bases. CDR1 is MNHEY, CDR2 SMNVEV, per germline (reference sequence). The CDR3 is made up of 15 amino acids.

The chain carries TRBV4-2 and TRBJ2-6; D call uncertain. Germline values: CDR1 LGHNA, CDR2 YNFKEQ. The CDR3 is 15 amino acids. The germline V and J ends were trimmed by 1 base and 3 bases, with 7 bases remaining between them. In DNA form, the CDR3 reads TGTGCCAGCAGCCAAGTCTGGGGTGGGGCCAACGTCCTGACTTTC. Translating gives CASSQVWGGANVLTF.

This chain connects TRBV7-2 to TRBJ1-5; tentative D call: TRBD1 (5 bases). Germline CDR1 is SGHTA and CDR2 is FQGNSA. The V gene lost 5 bases and the J gene lost 0 bases, with 11 bases spanning the gap. The CDR3 loop spans 15 amino acids. CDR3 sequence (DNA): TGTGCCAGCAGCCTGGGGCAGGGTAGCAATCAGCCCCAGCATTTT. Translated, it gives CASSLGQGSNQPQHF.

The chain combines TRBV28 with TRBJ2-1, with unresolved D. The CDR3 sequence is 13 residues long. The germline CDR1 and CDR2 sequences are MDHEN and SYDVKM. V lost 1 base and J 7 bases, leaving 8 bases between the germline ends. CDR3 DNA: TGTGCCAGCAGTTTATACGAACGGAATGAGCAGTTCTTC. Translating gives CASSLYERNEQFF.

This clone was detected only once. The V call is TRBV6-5, the J call TRBJ1-1; the D is unclear. CDR1 is MNHEY and CDR2 is SVGAGI in the germline V gene. The CDR3 has 14 residues. The V gene lost 2 bases and the J gene lost 6 bases, with 13 bases spanning the gap. In DNA form, the CDR3 reads TGTGCCAGCAGTTACGGGAGGGAGGCCTCTGAAGCTTTCTTT. It yields the protein CASSYGREASEAFF.

V gene TRBV9 combines with J gene TRBJ2-1; D gene ambiguous. The CDR3 is 15 residues long. V lost 0 bases, J lost 4 bases, and 11 bases lay in between. Germline V gene lookup returns CDR1 SGDLS and CDR2 YYNGEE. The CDR3 is CASSVGLHGYNEQFF. The CDR3 DNA reads as TGTGCCAGCAGCGTAGGACTCCATGGATACAATGAGCAGTTCTTC.

CDR3 DNA sequence: TGTGCCAGCAGCCCAGGCCCCTCCCGGGGCGTGTTTTTT. Translated, it gives CASSPGPSRGVFF. This sequence joins TRBV11-2 and TRBJ1-4; possibly TRBD1 for D (5 bases). CDR1 is SGHAT, CDR2 FQNNGV, per germline. This CDR3 has 13 residues. V shed 5 bases and J shed 15 bases, with 19 bases lying between them.

The CDR3 sequence: CASRDLLGYTGELFF. The CDR3, as DNA: TGTGCCAGCAGAGACCTACTAGGCTACACCGGGGAGCTGTTTTTT. The J gene is TRBJ2-2, the V gene TRBV9; TRBD2 is a possible D gene (5 bases). The CDR3 sequence is 15 residues long. Germline lookup yields CDR1 SGDLS and CDR2 YYNGEE. Trimming cost V 5 bases and J 3 bases, with 14 bases left between them. Filled out from reference TRBV9 and TRBJ2-2, the complete variable domain reads DSGVTQTPKHLITATGQRVTLRCSPRSGDLSVYWYQQSLDQGLQFLIQYYNGEERAKGNILERFSAQQFPDLHSELNLSSLELGDSALYFCASRDLLGYTGELFFGEGSRLTVL.

The chain links TRBV5-4 to TRBJ2-3, with 10 bases aligning to TRBD1. Germline V CDR1 and CDR2: SGHNT, YYREEE (reference sequence). This CDR3 has 14 residues. Trimming at V came to 4 bases and at J to 6 bases, leaving 5 bases not matched to a gene. This chain's CDR3 is CASSRTGQGDTQYF. For the CDR3, the DNA is TGTGCCAGCAGCCGTACGGGACAGGGGGATACGCAGTATTTT.

The V and J genes are TRBV27 and TRBJ2-1; D possibly corresponds to TRBD1 (5 bases). This CDR3 is built from 11 residues. CDR1 and CDR2 (germline): MNHEY, SMNVEV (reference sequence). Between the trimmed V and J ends, which lost 6 bases and 10 bases, there was a span of 10 bases. The CDR3 nucleotides are TGTGCCAGCAGGGGGCTCGGGGAGCAGTTCTTC. Translated, it gives CASRGLGEQFF.

The rearrangement uses TRBV27 and TRBJ1-1; 8 bases are a match to TRBD1. J gave up 4 bases and V 6 bases, and 4 bases lay outside the gene matches. The CDR3 covers 13 residues. Germline V gene sequence: CDR1 MNHEY, CDR2 SMNVEV (reference sequence). CDR3: CASRRTGTTEAFF. CDR3 in DNA: TGTGCCAGCAGGCGGACAGGGACCACTGAAGCTTTCTTT.

The chain carries TRBV4-1 and TRBJ2-2; D remains unclear. The CDR3 length is 17 residues. Germline V gives CDR1 MGHRA, CDR2 YSYEKL. V was pared by 1 base and J by 4 bases, with 16 bases between. The CDR3 sequence is CASSQVIVPVPTGELFF. In DNA form, the CDR3 reads TGCGCCAGCAGCCAAGTGATTGTTCCGGTGCCCACCGGGGAGCTGTTTTTT.

This clone came up a few times. This chain uses TRBV6-1 with TRBJ2-3; possible D gene TRBD2, 5 bases. Per the germline V gene, CDR1 is MNHNS and CDR2 is SASEGT. The V gene lost 4 bases and the J gene lost 3 bases, with 11 bases spanning the gap. This CDR3 has 14 residues. The CDR3 DNA follows: TGTGCCAGCAGTGTCAGCGGAGCTACAGATACGCAGTATTTT. Its protein is CASSVSGATDTQYF.

The chain combines TRBV9 with TRBJ1-2, with D possibly matching TRBD1 (6 bases). From germline, CDR1 is SGDLS and CDR2 YYNGEE. The CDR3 is 15 residues long. Trimming took off 3 bases at V and 8 bases at J, with 20 bases between the two ends. CDR3 sequence: CASSGRVGDRRGYTF. The CDR3 DNA is TGTGCCAGCAGCGGGAGGGTTGGAGACAGGAGGGGCTACACCTTC.

This clone was recorded at least ten times. Other DNA sequences from this sample encode an identical CDR3 as well. V is TRBV6-5 and J is TRBJ2-7, with 10 bases identical to TRBD2. V trimming: 2 bases; J trimming: 3 bases; junction bases outside the gene matches: 4. Germline values: CDR1 MNHEY, CDR2 SVGAGI. The CDR3 covers 15 residues. CDR3 sequence: CASSYGPSGSYEQYF. CDR3 DNA sequence: TGTGCCAGCAGTTACGGGCCTAGCGGGAGCTACGAGCAGTACTTC.